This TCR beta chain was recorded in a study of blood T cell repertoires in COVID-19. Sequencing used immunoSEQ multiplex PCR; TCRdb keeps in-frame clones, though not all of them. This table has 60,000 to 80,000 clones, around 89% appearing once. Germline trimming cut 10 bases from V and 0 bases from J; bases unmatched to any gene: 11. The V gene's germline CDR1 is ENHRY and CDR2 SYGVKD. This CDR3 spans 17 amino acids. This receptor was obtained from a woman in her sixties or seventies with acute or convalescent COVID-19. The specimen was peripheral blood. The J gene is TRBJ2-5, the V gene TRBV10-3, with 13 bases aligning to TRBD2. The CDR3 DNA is TGTGCCACCACCCGGGGACTAGCGGGGAGGTACCAAGAGACCCAGTACTTC. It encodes CATTRGLAGRYQETQYF.